The 30 T cell receptor beta chains listed next were all sequenced from one sample in a study of cytomegalovirus exposure and HLA in healthy donors. In the PCR, 60 Vbeta and 13 Jbeta primers were used. Repertoires were generated with immunoSEQ multiplex PCR, while TCRdb's copy carries only in-frame clones and drops some. This sample has fewer than 200,000 clones; approximately 9.5% occur once, and the top ten carry 1% to 1.5%. Input material: PBMCs. These receptors were obtained from a woman aged 30 to 39 in good health and CMV-seropositive.

This chain's CDR3 is CASSVDRDRNQPQHF. The DNA of the CDR3 is TGTGCCAGCAGCGTTGACAGGGACAGAAATCAGCCCCAGCATTTT. The rearrangement joins TRBV11-2 to TRBJ1-5; 7 nucleotides agree with TRBD1. The V gene's germline CDR1 is SGHAT and CDR2 FQNNGV. The CDR3 spans 15 residues. The V segment lost 5 bases and the J segment 4 bases; nucleotides outside the gene matches: 8.

This rearrangement joins TRBV11-3 to TRBJ1-1; the D is unclear. The V gene's germline CDR1 is SGHNT and CDR2 YENEEA. Trimming removed 5 bases at V and 0 bases at J, with 13 bases between. The CDR3 consists of 15 residues. The CDR3 region is CASSTHGGLNTEAFF. DNA for the CDR3: TGTGCCAGCAGCACCCATGGCGGCCTGAACACTGAAGCTTTCTTT.

V is TRBV2 and J is TRBJ2-6; D perhaps matches TRBD1 (5 bases). CDR3 length equals 15 residues. CDR1 and CDR2 from the germline V gene are SNHLY and FYNNEI. Trimming removed 6 bases from V and 0 bases from J, with 9 bases in between. CDR3 protein: CASSAQGSGANVLTF. The CDR3 DNA is TGTGCCAGCAGCGCCCAGGGCTCTGGGGCCAACGTCCTGACTTTC.

The V and J genes are TRBV29-1 and TRBJ2-7; TRBD2 matches 11 bases. Trimming at V came to 5 bases and at J to 0 bases, leaving 9 bases not matched to a gene. Germline V CDR1 and CDR2: SQVTM, ANQGSEA. The CDR3 has 16 residues. The DNA for the CDR3 is TGCAGCGTTTCCGGGACTAGCGGATTTACCTCCTACGAGCAGTACTTC. Encoded protein: CSVSGTSGFTSYEQYF.

J is TRBJ2-1 and V is TRBV7-3; TRBD1 matches 8 bases. The CDR3 sequence is 14 residues long. CDR1 is SGHTA, CDR2 FQGTGA, per germline. Trimming cost V 5 bases and J 4 bases; bases outside gene matches: 4. The CDR3 DNA follows: TGTGCCAGCAGCAGGGACAGGCGTTACAATGAGCAGTTCTTC. Translating gives CASSRDRRYNEQFF.

V is TRBV6-1 and J is TRBJ2-3, with TRBD2 matching over 7 bases. V was clipped by 5 bases and J by 2 bases; unmatched bases: 7. Germline V gene lookup returns CDR1 MNHNS and CDR2 SASEGT. The CDR3 covers 15 residues. DNA for the CDR3: TGTGCCAGCAGTTCTAGCGGAGCCCTCACAGATACGCAGTATTTT. Amino acids: CASSSSGALTDTQYF.

Only a few counts were recorded for this clone. This rearrangement joins TRBV6-5 to TRBJ2-7; D perhaps matches TRBD2 (6 bases). V was shortened by 7 bases and J by 4 bases, with 14 bases between the two germline ends. The germline gives CDR1 MNHEY, CDR2 SVGAGI. CDR3 size: 13 residues. As DNA, the CDR3 is TGTGCCAGCAAGAAAAGAGGGAGGTACGAGCAGTACTTC. Its protein is CASKKRGRYEQYF.

This clone came up a few times. This chain joins TRBV9 and TRBJ2-7; 8 bases agree with TRBD2. The CDR3 has 14 amino acids. Germline assignment: CDR1 SGDLS and CDR2 YYNGEE. V lost 4 bases to trimming and J lost 4 bases; unmatched junction nucleotides: 7. The CDR3, as DNA: TGTGCCAGCAGCAAGCGGGAGACCTCTTACGAGCAGTACTTC. This encodes CASSKRETSYEQYF.

There are a few counts of this clone. The chain uses TRBV11-3 and TRBJ2-7; 7 nucleotides align to TRBD1. The length of the CDR3 is 14 residues. J gave up 2 bases and V 5 bases, and 6 bases lay outside the gene matches. Looked up from germline, CDR1 is SGHNT and CDR2 is YENEEA. CDR3 loop: CASSSRGNPYEQYF. The CDR3 nucleotides read TGTGCCAGCAGCAGCAGGGGGAACCCCTACGAGCAGTACTTC.

The CDR3 nucleotides are TGTGCCAGCAGCTTGGCCAGGGTTTGGCGCACTGAAGCTTTCTTT. Translated, it gives CASSLARVWRTEAFF. The rearrangement links TRBV5-6 to TRBJ1-1, with D possibly TRBD1 on 5 matching bases. Trimming took off 0 bases at V and 4 bases at J, with 13 bases between the two ends. Germline V gene sequence: CDR1 SGHDT, CDR2 YYEEEE. The CDR3 is 15 residues long.

The chain combines TRBV6-5 with TRBJ2-5; 8 bases map to TRBD1. V gave up 10 bases and J gave up 3 bases; unmatched junction bases: 4. Germline V gene data show CDR1 as MNHEY and CDR2 as SVGAGI. The CDR3 is 12 residues long. The chain's CDR3 is CATRTGKETQYF. CDR3 in DNA: TGTGCCACACGGACAGGGAAAGAGACCCAGTACTTC.

Only a few counts were recorded for this clone. The chain links TRBV2 to TRBJ2-1; D might be TRBD1 (7 bases). The germline CDR1 and CDR2 sequences are SNHLY and FYNNEI. The CDR3 runs to 15 residues. Deletions cut 2 bases from V and 4 bases from J, with 12 bases between. The CDR3 DNA reads TGTGCCAGCAGTGAAATCAGGGGGAGGTACAATGAGCAGTTCTTC. Protein product: CASSEIRGRYNEQFF.

This clone was detected only a few times. The chain joins TRBV5-1 to TRBJ2-2; D might be TRBD2 (6 bases). The CDR3 has 15 amino acids. Per the germline V gene, CDR1 is SGHRS and CDR2 is YFSETQ. Trimming removed 5 bases at V and 0 bases at J, with 11 bases between. CDR3: CASRPGTPNTGELFF. CDR3 sequence (DNA): TGCGCCAGCAGGCCCGGGACTCCGAACACCGGGGAGCTGTTTTTT.

The chain combines TRBV2 with TRBJ2-1; tentatively, D is TRBD2 (6 bases). V shed 2 bases and J shed 12 bases, with 23 bases lying between them. Germline values: CDR1 SNHLY, CDR2 FYNNEI. CDR3 length: 16 amino acids. The CDR3 loop reads CASSETLGGRQVMQFF. CDR3 in DNA: TGTGCCAGCAGTGAAACGCTAGGAGGGCGGCAAGTGATGCAGTTCTTC.

This clone was picked up a small number of times. The rearrangement uses TRBV6-1 and TRBJ2-7; 10 nucleotides agree with TRBD1. From germline, CDR1 is MNHNS and CDR2 SASEGT. With V trimmed by 10 bases and J by 3 bases, 6 bases remained unmatched. The CDR3 contains 13 residues. CDR3 protein: CATPGQGYYEQYF. The CDR3, as DNA: TGTGCCACCCCGGGACAGGGGTACTACGAGCAGTACTTC.

The sample holds a few counts of this clone. V is TRBV5-1 and J is TRBJ1-2; tentative D call: TRBD1 (5 bases). V was clipped by 4 bases and J by 3 bases, with 16 bases between them. This CDR3 is 15 amino acids long. From germline, CDR1 is SGHRS and CDR2 YFSETQ. CDR3 nucleotide sequence: TGCGCCAGCAGCGAGGCGGGACCCCTTCACTATGGCTACACCTTC. Its translation is CASSEAGPLHYGYTF.

The chain recombines TRBV6-1 with TRBJ1-2; 7 bases are a match to TRBD1. This CDR3 region has 15 residues. CDR1 is MNHNS, CDR2 SASEGT, per germline. Trimming at V came to 4 bases and at J to 5 bases, leaving 10 bases not matched to a gene. DNA for the CDR3: TGTGCCAGCAGTGTCGTTGGTGAGGGGGCTTATGGCTACACCTTC. As protein: CASSVVGEGAYGYTF.

This clone was detected only a few times. The chain joins TRBV28 to TRBJ2-1; D is possibly TRBD1 (5 bases). Germline V CDR1 and CDR2: MDHEN, SYDVKM. The CDR3 contains 13 residues. Trimming left V 2 bases short and J 9 bases short, with 11 bases between. This CDR3 reads CASSLPRRGEQFF. The CDR3 DNA sequence: TGTGCCAGCAGTTTACCCCGAAGGGGTGAGCAGTTCTTC. The whole variable domain, filled in from reference TRBV28 and TRBJ2-1, reads DVKVTQSSRYLVKRTGEKVFLECVQDMDHENMFWYRQDPGLGLRLIYFSYDVKMKEKGDIPEGYSVSREKKERFSLILESASTNQTSMYLCASSLPRRGEQFFGPGTRLTVL.

The chain links TRBV15 to TRBJ1-5; TRBD1 might be the D (5 bases). Germline CDR1 reads LNHNV; CDR2 reads YYDKDF (reference sequence). Trimming removed 3 bases at V and 8 bases at J, with 17 bases between. The CDR3 is made up of 15 amino acids. The CDR3 sequence: CATSSGGKGMEPQHF. The CDR3 bases are TGTGCCACCAGCAGCGGGGGGAAAGGAATGGAGCCCCAGCATTTT.

The chain recombines TRBV19 with TRBJ1-1; no clear D gene. Trimming took 7 bases from V and 1 from J, leaving 19 bases between them. This CDR3 region has 16 residues. From germline, CDR1 is LNHDA and CDR2 SQIVND (reference sequence). The CDR3 sequence is CASISSRVMENTEAFF. For the CDR3, the DNA is TGTGCCAGTATCTCGTCTCGGGTTATGGAGAACACTGAAGCTTTCTTT. Filled out from reference TRBV19 and TRBJ1-1, the complete variable domain reads DGGITQSPKYLFRKEGQNVTLSCEQNLNHDAMYWYRQDPGQGLRLIYYSQIVNDFQKGDIAEGYSVSREKKESFPLTVTSAQKNPTAFYLCASISSRVMENTEAFFGQGTRLTVV.

V and J are TRBV18 and TRBJ1-1, with D unresolved. Germline CDR1 reads KGHSH; CDR2 reads LQKENI. CDR3 size: 15 residues. V lost 6 bases to trimming and J lost 0 bases, with 14 bases between them. The CDR3 spells CASSRGQEMNTEAFF. The CDR3 nucleotides read TGTGCCAGCTCCCGAGGGCAGGAAATGAACACTGAAGCTTTCTTT. The variable domain in full, completed from reference TRBV18 and TRBJ1-1, reads NAGVMQNPRHLVRRRGQEARLRCSPMKGHSHVYWYRQLPEEGLKFMVYLQKENIIDESGMPKERFSAEFPKEGPSILRIQQVVRGDSAAYFCASSRGQEMNTEAFFGQGTRLTVV.

A few counts support this clone. This chain uses TRBV27 with TRBJ2-5; D is possibly TRBD1 (6 bases). V was shortened by 3 bases and J by 4 bases, with 12 bases between the two germline ends. This CDR3 region has 14 residues. Per the germline V gene, CDR1 is MNHEY and CDR2 is SMNVEV (reference sequence). The CDR3 nucleotides are TGTGCCAGCAGTTTCGGAGACAGGAGAGAGACCCAGTACTTC. Translation gives CASSFGDRRETQYF.

This clone was counted only a few times. CDR3 amino acids: CGRLGVGGYTF. In DNA, the CDR3 is TGTGGAAGGCTCGGGGTCGGGGGCTACACCTTC. The chain employs TRBV30 and TRBJ1-2, with unresolved D. This CDR3 has 11 residues. Germline V gene lookup returns CDR1 GTSNPN and CDR2 SVGIG (reference sequence). The entire variable domain, with the rest obtained from reference TRBV30 and TRBJ1-2, is as follows: SQTIHQWPATLVQPVGSPLSLECTVEGTSNPNLYWYRQAAGRGLQLLFYSVGIGQISSEVPQNLSASRPQDRQFILSSKKLLLSDSGFYLCGRLGVGGYTFGSGTRLTVV.

In this sample, this clone turned up a few times. The chain employs TRBV2 and TRBJ2-7; the match to TRBD1 covers 7 bases. CDR1 is SNHLY, CDR2 FYNNEI, per germline. J gave up 0 bases and V 4 bases, and 6 bases lay outside the gene matches. The CDR3 has 15 amino acids. CDR3: CASSVTGPLSYEQYF. As DNA, the CDR3 is TGTGCCAGCAGTGTGACAGGGCCCCTCTCCTACGAGCAGTACTTC.

The chain uses TRBV2 and TRBJ1-2; no clear D. This CDR3 is built from 12 residues. V was pared by 4 bases and J by 2 bases, with 5 bases between. CDR1 is SNHLY, CDR2 FYNNEI, per germline. CDR3 nucleotide sequence: TGTGCCAGCAGTGGCAGGAACTATGGCTACACCTTC. It translates to CASSGRNYGYTF.

This clone was found a few times. The chain couples TRBV7-3 to TRBJ2-2; D is unclear. V was cut by 0 bases and J by 8 bases, with 4 bases left in between. CDR1 SGHTA and CDR2 FQGTGA come from the germline V gene. The CDR3 runs to 12 residues. In DNA, the CDR3 is TGTGCCAGCAGCTTAACTCCTGGGGAGCTGTTTTTT. It is translated as CASSLTPGELFF.

The genes are TRBV5-6 and TRBJ1-5, with 12 bases aligning to TRBD1. V gave up 2 bases and J gave up 7 bases; unmatched junction bases: 4. Germline lookup yields CDR1 SGHDT and CDR2 YYEEEE. The CDR3 is made up of 15 amino acids. The CDR3 nucleotides are TGTGCCAGCAGCTTTGGGACAGGGGGCCGACAGCCCCAGCATTTT. Amino acid sequence: CASSFGTGGRQPQHF.

The chain has TRBV5-1 and TRBJ2-3; 7 nucleotides match TRBD1. The CDR3 contains 15 residues. With V trimmed by 4 bases and J by 0 bases, 5 bases remained unmatched. The germline CDR1 and CDR2 sequences are SGHRS and YFSETQ. The CDR3 DNA sequence: TGCGCCAGCAGCCTGGACAGGCCTAGCACAGATACGCAGTATTTT. It specifies CASSLDRPSTDTQYF.

This clone was seen a handful of times. The V call is TRBV4-1, the J call TRBJ2-7; D is uncertain. The CDR3 is 14 amino acids. From germline, CDR1 is MGHRA and CDR2 YSYEKL. V was pared by 1 base and J by 0 bases, with 7 bases between. The CDR3 DNA sequence: TGCGCCAGCAGCCAAGTCCTATCCTCCTACGAGCAGTACTTC. Translation gives CASSQVLSSYEQYF.

This chain uses TRBV11-2 with TRBJ1-2; D gene uncertain. The germline gives CDR1 SGHAT, CDR2 FQNNGV. This CDR3 has 14 amino acids. With 5 bases removed from V and 1 base from J, the gap between germline ends came to 11 bases. CDR3 sequence (DNA): TGTGCCAGCAGCCCCTACCGATTTAACTATGGCTACACCTTC. This encodes CASSPYRFNYGYTF.